These 9 T cell receptor beta chains originate from one sample sequenced in a study of blood T cell repertoires in COVID-19. Only in-frame clones appear in the TCRdb table, and some are missing; sequencing was by immunoSEQ multiplex PCR. The repertoire includes 150,000 or so clones, about 88% of them detected once, and 0.99% sits in the top ten. Sequencing input: peripheral blood. These receptors were collected from a man aged 18 to 30 with acute or convalescent COVID-19.

The rearrangement joins TRBV29-1 to TRBJ1-2; TRBD1 aligns across 7 bases. This CDR3 has 14 residues. Losses at the gene ends were 1 base for V and 4 bases for J; bases not matched to a gene: 6. The germline V gene encodes CDR1 SQVTM and CDR2 ANQGSEA. CDR3 coding DNA: TGCAGCGTTGAAGGACAGGGAGGATCCTATGGCTACACCTTC. Amino acids: CSVEGQGGSYGYTF.

This chain links TRBV15 with TRBJ1-1, with D hard to call. Trimming left V 7 bases short and J 1 base short, with 10 bases between. The CDR3 extends over 13 amino acids. Germline-derived CDR1 and CDR2 are LNHNV and YYDKDF (reference sequence). CDR3 in DNA: TGTGCCACCACAGGTGCAGGGAACACTGAAGCTTTCTTT. The encoded protein is CATTGAGNTEAFF.

The V call is TRBV29-1, the J call TRBJ2-4; 10 bases fit TRBD1. The germline CDR1 and CDR2 sequences are SQVTM and ANQGSEA. The V segment lost 6 bases and the J segment 8 bases; nucleotides outside the gene matches: 10. This CDR3 region has 14 residues. The DNA for the CDR3 is TGCAGCGTGGTCAGGACAGGGGGTGTGGACATTCAGTACTTC. Translating it yields CSVVRTGGVDIQYF. The full variable domain, completed using reference TRBV29-1 and TRBJ2-4, is SAVISQKPSRDICQRGTSLTIQCQVDSQVTMMFWYRQQPGQSLTLIATANQGSEATYESGFVIDKFPISRPNLTFSTLTVSNMSPEDSSIYLCSVVRTGGVDIQYFGAGTRLSVL.

This chain uses TRBV6-5 with TRBJ1-6; D unresolved. Germline assignment: CDR1 MNHEY and CDR2 SVGAGI. The V end lost 0 bases, the J end lost 14 bases, and 14 bases lay between the germline ends. The CDR3 runs 14 residues. The CDR3 DNA sequence: TGTGCCAGCAGTTACTCGGCTGAAGTGAGGTCCCTCCACTTT. Translated: CASSYSAEVRSLHF.

This rearrangement joins TRBV18 to TRBJ1-2; 7 nucleotides line up with TRBD1. Germline CDR1 and CDR2: KGHSH and LQKENI. The CDR3 consists of 17 residues. Germline trimming cut 3 bases from V and 2 bases from J; bases unmatched to any gene: 12. Here the CDR3 DNA reads TGTGCCAGCTCACCGGGGAACAGGGGCGTACAGAACTATGGCTACACCTTC. Translation gives CASSPGNRGVQNYGYTF.

The chain couples TRBV19 to TRBJ1-5, with D possibly TRBD1 on 5 matching bases. The CDR3 totals 15 residues. Germline V gene lookup returns CDR1 LNHDA and CDR2 SQIVND (reference sequence). V was shortened by 3 bases and J by 4 bases, with 13 bases between the two germline ends. This chain's CDR3 is CASSMPGGGNQPQHF. The CDR3 coding sequence is TGTGCCAGTAGTATGCCGGGGGGGGGAAATCAGCCCCAGCATTTT.

The chain has TRBV7-8 and TRBJ2-1; 15 nucleotides align to TRBD2. The V gene end was trimmed by 5 bases and the J gene end by 9 bases; junction bases not matched to a gene: 8. Looked up from germline, CDR1 is SGHVS and CDR2 is FQNEAQ. This CDR3 has 16 residues. Here the CDR3 reads CASSPRTSGGASEQFF. CDR3 in DNA: TGTGCCAGCAGCCCGAGGACTAGCGGGGGGGCGAGTGAGCAGTTCTTC.

The rearrangement uses TRBV2 and TRBJ2-2; a possible D gene is TRBD1 (5 bases). The germline V gene encodes CDR1 SNHLY and CDR2 FYNNEI. The V end was cut by 8 bases, the J end by 3 bases, with 10 bases between. This CDR3 is built from 13 residues. CDR3 in amino acids: CASRGQYTGELFF. The CDR3 nucleotides are TGTGCCAGCCGAGGACAATACACCGGGGAGCTGTTTTTT.

J is TRBJ1-5 and V is TRBV6-6, with 7 bases aligning to TRBD1. Germline V lookup: CDR1 MNHNY, CDR2 SVGAGI (reference sequence). The CDR3 runs 15 residues. The V and J ends lost 6 bases and 4 bases, in that order; junction bases with no gene match: 9. The CDR3 loop reads CASRADRAWNQPQHF. The CDR3 nucleotides are TGTGCCAGCAGGGCAGACAGGGCGTGGAATCAGCCCCAGCATTTT.